Sequencing of this T cell receptor (beta chain) was carried out in a study of T-cell reconstitution after alpha-beta-depleted transplantation in children (TCRdb year 2016). Broadly, across the study: The study quantitatively tracked T-cell immune reconstitution after TCRalphabeta/CD19-depleted allogeneic hematopoietic cell transplantation in children using TCR repertoire profiling.

Library preparation employed PCR. TCRdb lists the instrument as Illumina HiSeq 2500. TCR libraries were prepared with molecular barcoding, using unique molecular identifiers to normalize TCRbeta repertoire quantification. TCRdb itself trimmed the public reads at Q25 with fastp, ran MiXCR and retained productive beta chains. One record per CDR3 amino acid sequence lists the most common genes and DNA. In all, the sample holds some 550,000 distinct CDR3 sequences, and around 19% of those were seen once. The top ten constitute less than 4% of the sample. Sequences MGHDK (CDR1) and SYGVNS (CDR2) are obtained from the germline V gene. Trimming removed 0 bases from V and 0 bases from J, leaving 6 bases between the germline ends. Taken from cysteine to phenylalanine, the CDR3 has 14 residues. Left in the record is the CDR3 DNA by itself, 42 bases read in frame from the first base. In regard to this clonotype: Its antigen is unknown. The input lacks base qualities; no much larger clone sits a single base away.

The V and J segments used are TRBV25-1 and TRBJ2-7; there is no confident call for the D gene. Sequenced material: PBMCs from the stem cell graft donor, taken from the stem cell graft. This receptor was taken from a human donor who donated a stem cell graft to a child with acute lymphoblastic leukemia. The CDR3 is CASSEYGTSYEQYF. The base sequence is TGTGCCAGCAGTGAATATGGCACCTCCTACGAGCAGTACTTC.